The 22 T cell receptor beta chains listed next were all sequenced from one sample in a study of blood T cell repertoires in COVID-19. This table comes from immunoSEQ multiplex PCR, and its TCRdb copy is limited to in-frame clones, with some not included. The table has around 190,000 clones, around 80% seen once. Source material: peripheral blood. The receptors were sampled from a woman aged 60 to 75 with COVID-19, enrolled during active disease.

The chain uses TRBV19 and TRBJ2-1, with 11 positions matching TRBD2. The J segment lost 5 bases and the V segment lost 4 bases, leaving 10 bases of the junction unmatched. The germline V gene has CDR1 LNHDA and CDR2 SQIVND (reference sequence). The CDR3 is 17 residues long. CDR3 sequence reads: CASSTRGTSGSNNEQFF. The CDR3 nucleotides read TGTGCCAGTAGTACCCGCGGGACTAGCGGAAGCAACAATGAGCAGTTCTTC.

V and J are TRBV19 and TRBJ1-1; TRBD1 agrees at 8 bases. V was pared by 5 bases and J by 2 bases, with 7 bases of the junction left unmatched. This CDR3 region has 15 residues. Germline CDR1 is LNHDA and CDR2 is SQIVND (reference sequence). The CDR3 DNA is TGTGCCAGTAGTTCTAACAGGGGGGTTAACACTGAAGCTTTCTTT. This encodes CASSSNRGVNTEAFF.

This rearrangement joins TRBV5-4 to TRBJ1-2; TRBD1 matches at 8 bases. The V gene's germline CDR1 is SGHNT and CDR2 YYREEE (reference sequence). The CDR3 consists of 15 residues. The ends lost 3 bases at V and 2 bases at J; junction bases unmatched: 6. CDR3 nucleotides: TGTGCCAGCAGCTCTCTCGGACAGGGCAACTATGGCTACACCTTC. This translates into CASSSLGQGNYGYTF.

The rearrangement links TRBV29-1 to TRBJ2-5; D possibly corresponds to TRBD2 (6 bases). This CDR3 has 13 residues. Germline V gene lookup returns CDR1 SQVTM and CDR2 ANQGSEA. V was shortened by 4 bases and J by 2 bases, with 11 bases between the two germline ends. The CDR3 DNA is TGCAGCGTTGGAGCTAGCGAGCAAGAGACCCAGTACTTC. Translation: CSVGASEQETQYF.

The gene calls are TRBV5-4 and TRBJ2-3; 11 nucleotides match TRBD2. The V and J ends lost 2 bases and 4 bases, in that order; junction bases with no gene match: 9. The CDR3 has 17 residues. Germline CDR1 SGHNT, CDR2 YYREEE (reference sequence). The CDR3 coding sequence is TGTGCCAGCAGCTTCCAGGGTAGCGGGAGGGGTGCAGATACGCAGTATTTT. Encoded protein: CASSFQGSGRGADTQYF. Variable domain in full (rest from reference TRBV5-4 and TRBJ2-3): ETGVTQSPTHLIKTRGQQVTLRCSSQSGHNTVSWYQQALGQGPQFIFQYYREEENGRGNFPPRFSGLQFPNYSSELNVNALELDDSALYLCASSFQGSGRGADTQYFGPGTRLTVL.

The chain recombines TRBV28 with TRBJ1-5; no reliable D call. Per the germline V gene, CDR1 is MDHEN and CDR2 is SYDVKM. V lost 6 bases, J lost 4 bases, and 10 bases lay in between. The CDR3 loop spans 13 amino acids. The CDR3 region is CASSFSINQPQHF. The CDR3 bases are TGTGCCAGCAGCTTTAGCATTAATCAGCCCCAGCATTTT.

This clone was found once. The CDR3 DNA sequence: TGTGCCAGCAGCCCCCGTAGCGGGAGTCGGGAAGAGACCCAGTACTTC. Residues: CASSPRSGSREETQYF. The J gene is TRBJ2-5, the V gene TRBV7-8, with 9 nucleotides matching TRBD2. Germline V gene data show CDR1 as SGHVS and CDR2 as FQNEAQ. The CDR3 is 16 amino acids. The J segment lost 3 bases and the V segment lost 5 bases, leaving 10 bases of the junction unmatched.

This clone was seen a handful of times. The rearrangement links TRBV11-2 to TRBJ1-4; possibly TRBD1 for D (5 bases). The germline V and J ends were trimmed by 6 bases and 8 bases, with 16 bases remaining between them. The V gene's germline CDR1 is SGHAT and CDR2 FQNNGV. The CDR3 has 14 residues. CDR3 loop: CASSRRGAGEKLFF. CDR3 sequence (DNA): TGTGCCAGCAGTCGACGGGGCGCGGGAGAAAAACTGTTTTTT.

The V call is TRBV18, the J call TRBJ1-4; D remains ambiguous. Germline CDR1 is KGHSH and CDR2 is LQKENI. The V and J ends lost 3 bases and 8 bases respectively, with 10 bases between them. CDR3 length: 13 residues. In nucleotides, the CDR3 is TGTGCCAGCTCACCTTCGGGTGGCGAAAAACTGTTTTTT. Residues: CASSPSGGEKLFF.

This chain links TRBV30 with TRBJ2-4; perhaps TRBD2 as D (6 bases). Germline assignment: CDR1 GTSNPN and CDR2 SVGIG (reference sequence). This CDR3 has 13 amino acids. Trimming removed 7 bases from V and 6 bases from J, with 16 bases in between. Here the CDR3 reads CASGPQEGNIQYF. Written as DNA, the CDR3 is TGTGCCTCCGGTCCACAGGAGGGAAACATTCAGTACTTC.

The genes are TRBV28 and TRBJ2-2; tentatively, D is TRBD1 (5 bases). Per the germline V gene, CDR1 is MDHEN and CDR2 is SYDVKM. The V end lost 8 bases, the J end lost 7 bases, and 26 bases lay between the germline ends. This CDR3 has 17 residues. CDR3: CASLNARQGRLGGELFF. Here the CDR3 DNA reads TGTGCCAGCCTAAACGCGAGGCAGGGTCGTTTGGGCGGGGAGCTGTTTTTT.

V gene TRBV6-5 combines with J gene TRBJ1-4; a weak D match, TRBD1 (5 bases). Germline V gives CDR1 MNHEY, CDR2 SVGAGI. The CDR3 extends over 13 amino acids. V lost 6 bases and J lost 4, with 9 bases in between. DNA of the CDR3: TGTGCCAGCAGAGACAGCTATAATGAAAAACTGTTTTTT. This translates into CASRDSYNEKLFF.

The chain carries TRBV20-1 and TRBJ1-3, with no clear D. Germline CDR1 DFQATT, CDR2 SNEGSKA (reference sequence). The CDR3 has 15 residues. V lost 3 bases to trimming and J lost 0 bases, with 12 bases between them. The CDR3: CSASGQAFSGNTIYF. The CDR3 DNA follows: TGCAGTGCTAGTGGCCAAGCTTTCTCTGGAAACACCATATATTTT.

The chain uses TRBV6-5 and TRBJ2-7; 10 nucleotides align to TRBD2. There are 16 residues in the CDR3. Germline values: CDR1 MNHEY, CDR2 SVGAGI. V gave up 0 bases and J gave up 2 bases; unmatched junction bases: 4. CDR3 region: CASSYSQREGAYEQYF. The CDR3 coding sequence is TGTGCCAGCAGTTACTCCCAGCGGGAGGGCGCCTACGAGCAGTACTTC.

The count of this clone is one. The same CDR3 also results from other DNA sequences found in this sample. This sequence joins TRBV9 and TRBJ1-1, with TRBD1 matching 7 bases. Germline CDR1 is SGDLS and CDR2 is YYNGEE. The CDR3 is made up of 14 amino acids. Unmatched junction bases numbered 3, after V lost 0 bases and J lost 4 bases. CDR3 in amino acids: CASSVGQGGTEAFF. Written as DNA, the CDR3 is TGTGCCAGCAGCGTAGGACAGGGAGGCACTGAAGCTTTCTTT.

This clone was detected once. This chain links TRBV12-5 with TRBJ2-1, with TRBD1 as a possible D gene (6 bases). The CDR3 has 12 amino acids. V was pared by 5 bases and J by 7 bases, with 9 bases between. CDR1 and CDR2 (germline): LGHNT, FRNRAP. The CDR3 DNA is TGTGCTAGTGGTCGGACAGAAAATGAGCAGTTCTTC. It codes for CASGRTENEQFF.

The rearrangement uses TRBV20-1 and TRBJ2-1; TRBD2 aligns across 8 bases. The CDR3 has 14 residues. V gave up 3 bases and J gave up 3 bases; unmatched junction bases: 4. Germline-derived CDR1 and CDR2 are DFQATT and SNEGSKA (reference sequence). CDR3 nucleotides: TGCAGTGCTAGTCCTAGCGGGCTCTACAATGAGCAGTTCTTC. As protein: CSASPSGLYNEQFF.

This clone was counted at least ten times. The chain joins TRBV7-6 to TRBJ1-5, with 12 bases matching TRBD1. V lost 1 base, J lost 1 base, and 5 bases stayed unmatched. The CDR3 spans 18 residues. Germline CDR1 SGHVS, CDR2 FNYEAQ. In DNA form, the CDR3 reads TGTGCCAGCAGCTTAGGGGACAGGGGGCAAGGAAGCAATCAGCCCCAGCATTTT. Its protein is CASSLGDRGQGSNQPQHF.

This chain joins TRBV2 and TRBJ2-1; D gene uncertain. The V end was cut by 8 bases, the J end by 8 bases, with 10 bases between. This CDR3 is built from 11 residues. The germline gives CDR1 SNHLY, CDR2 FYNNEI. CDR3: CASLMEYEQFF. DNA of the CDR3: TGTGCCAGCCTCATGGAGTATGAGCAGTTCTTC. The full variable domain, with the rest looked up from reference TRBV2 and TRBJ2-1, is EPEVTQTPSHQVTQMGQEVILRCVPISNHLYFYWYRQILGQKVEFLVSFYNNEISEKSEIFDDQFSVERPDGSNFTLKIRSTKLEDSAMYFCASLMEYEQFFGPGTRLTVL.

This chain connects TRBV19 to TRBJ1-6; 8 bases align to TRBD1. The germline V gene has CDR1 LNHDA and CDR2 SQIVND (reference sequence). Losses at the gene ends were 4 bases for V and 4 bases for J; bases not matched to a gene: 6. The CDR3 spans 16 residues. The chain's CDR3 is CASSTKRTGYNSPLHF. The CDR3 coding sequence is TGTGCCAGTAGTACGAAGCGGACAGGGTATAATTCACCCCTCCACTTT.

The V and J genes are TRBV5-1 and TRBJ2-5, with TRBD2 matching 9 bases. CDR1 and CDR2 (germline): SGHRS, YFSETQ. The length of the CDR3 is 14 residues. The J segment lost 3 bases and the V segment lost 2 bases, leaving 2 bases of the junction unmatched. The CDR3 is CASSLPSGEETQYF. CDR3 nucleotides: TGCGCCAGCAGCTTACCTAGCGGGGAAGAGACCCAGTACTTC.

J is TRBJ2-7 and V is TRBV5-1, with 7 bases lining up with TRBD2. The CDR3 contains 14 residues. With 4 bases clipped from V and 2 bases from J, the junction kept 6 bases outside the gene matches. Germline V lookup: CDR1 SGHRS, CDR2 YFSETQ. Here the CDR3 DNA reads TGCGCCAGCAGCCATCCTAGCGGCCCCTACGAGCAGTACTTC. As protein: CASSHPSGPYEQYF.